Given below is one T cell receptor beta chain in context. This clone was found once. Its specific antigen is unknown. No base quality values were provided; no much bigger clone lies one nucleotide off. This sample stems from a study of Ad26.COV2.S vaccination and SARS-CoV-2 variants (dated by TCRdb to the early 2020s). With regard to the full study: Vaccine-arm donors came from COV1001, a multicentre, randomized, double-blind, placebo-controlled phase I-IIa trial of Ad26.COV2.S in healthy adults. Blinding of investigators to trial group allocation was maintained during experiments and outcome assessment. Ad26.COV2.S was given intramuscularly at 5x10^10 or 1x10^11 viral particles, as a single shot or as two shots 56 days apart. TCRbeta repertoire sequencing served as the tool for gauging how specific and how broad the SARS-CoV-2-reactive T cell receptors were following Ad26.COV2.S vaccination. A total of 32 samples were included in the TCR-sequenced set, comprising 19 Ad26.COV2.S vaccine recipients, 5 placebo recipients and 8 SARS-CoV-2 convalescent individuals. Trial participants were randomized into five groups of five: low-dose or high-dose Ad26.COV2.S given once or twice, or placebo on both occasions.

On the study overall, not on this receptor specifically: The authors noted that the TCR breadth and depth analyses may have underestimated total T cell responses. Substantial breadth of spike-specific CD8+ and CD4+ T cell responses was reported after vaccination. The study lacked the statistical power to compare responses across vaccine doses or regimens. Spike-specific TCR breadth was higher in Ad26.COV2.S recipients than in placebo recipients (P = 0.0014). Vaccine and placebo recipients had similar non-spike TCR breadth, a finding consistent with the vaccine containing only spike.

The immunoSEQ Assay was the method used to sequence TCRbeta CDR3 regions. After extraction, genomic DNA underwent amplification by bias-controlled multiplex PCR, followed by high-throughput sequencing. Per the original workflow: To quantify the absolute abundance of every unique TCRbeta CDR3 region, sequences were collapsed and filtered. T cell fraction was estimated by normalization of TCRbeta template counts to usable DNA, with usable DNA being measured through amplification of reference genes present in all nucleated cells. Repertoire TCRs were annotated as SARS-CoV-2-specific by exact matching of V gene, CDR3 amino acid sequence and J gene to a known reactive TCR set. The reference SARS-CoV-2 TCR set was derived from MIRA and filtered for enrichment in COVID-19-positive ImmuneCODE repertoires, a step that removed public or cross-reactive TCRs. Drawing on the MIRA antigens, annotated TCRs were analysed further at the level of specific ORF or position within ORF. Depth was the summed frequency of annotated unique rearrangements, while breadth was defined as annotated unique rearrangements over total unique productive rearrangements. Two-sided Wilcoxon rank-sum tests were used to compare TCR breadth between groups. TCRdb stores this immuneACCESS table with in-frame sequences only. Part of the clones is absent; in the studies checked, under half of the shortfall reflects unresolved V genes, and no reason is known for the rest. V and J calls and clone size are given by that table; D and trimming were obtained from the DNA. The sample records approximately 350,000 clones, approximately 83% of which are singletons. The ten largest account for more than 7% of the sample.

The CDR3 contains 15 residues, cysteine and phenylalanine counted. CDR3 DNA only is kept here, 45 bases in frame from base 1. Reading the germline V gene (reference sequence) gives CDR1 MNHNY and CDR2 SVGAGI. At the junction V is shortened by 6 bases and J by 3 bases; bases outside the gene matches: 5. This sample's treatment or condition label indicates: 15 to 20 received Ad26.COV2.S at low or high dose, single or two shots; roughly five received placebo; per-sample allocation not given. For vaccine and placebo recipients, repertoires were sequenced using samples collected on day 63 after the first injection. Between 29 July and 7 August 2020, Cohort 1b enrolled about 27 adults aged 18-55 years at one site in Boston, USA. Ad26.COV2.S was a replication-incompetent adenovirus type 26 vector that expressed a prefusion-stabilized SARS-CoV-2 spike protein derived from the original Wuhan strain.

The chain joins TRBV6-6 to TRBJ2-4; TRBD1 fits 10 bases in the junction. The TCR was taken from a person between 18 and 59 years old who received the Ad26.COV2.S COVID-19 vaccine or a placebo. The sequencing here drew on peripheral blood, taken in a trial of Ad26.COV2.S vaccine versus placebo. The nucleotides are TGTGCCAGCAGCCAACGGACAGGGGGCAAAAACATTCAGTACTTC. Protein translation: CASSQRTGGKNIQYF.